The next 26 T cell receptor beta chains were all read from a single sample in a study of blood T cell repertoires in COVID-19. Generated by immunoSEQ multiplex PCR, the TCRdb table keeps only in-frame clones and is missing some. Here the sample spans 220,000 or so clones, 85% to 90% being singletons. Sequencing input: PBMCs or T cells enriched from blood (not recorded which). These receptors were taken from a man aged 25-45 years who had been exposed to COVID-19.

The rearrangement links TRBV7-9 to TRBJ1-3; D possibly corresponds to TRBD1 (6 bases). Per the germline V gene, CDR1 is SEHNR and CDR2 is FQNEAQ (reference sequence). Trimming removed 1 base from V and 2 bases from J, with 9 bases in between. The CDR3 runs 15 residues. Here the CDR3 DNA reads TGTGCCAGCAGCTTAGACGGACAGACTGGAAACACCATATATTTT. Translated, it gives CASSLDGQTGNTIYF. Full variable domain (remainder filled in from reference TRBV7-9 and TRBJ1-3): DTGVSQNPRHKITKRGQNVTFRCDPISEHNRLYWYRQTLGQGPEFLTYFQNEAQLEKSRLLSDRFSAERPKGSFSTLEIQRTEQGDSAMYLCASSLDGQTGNTIYFGEGSWLTVV.

V usage is TRBV10-3 and J usage is TRBJ1-1; TRBD1 aligns across 8 bases. The CDR3 loop spans 18 amino acids. Germline CDR1 is ENHRY and CDR2 is SYGVKD. J gave up 0 bases and V 11 bases, and 20 bases lay outside the gene matches. The CDR3 spells CAASSPGQVQPLNTEAFF. The CDR3 coding sequence is TGTGCCGCATCTTCCCCGGGACAGGTCCAACCCTTGAACACTGAAGCTTTCTTT.

This chain links TRBV9 with TRBJ1-4, with D unresolved. Germline CDR1 and CDR2: SGDLS and YYNGEE. V lost 0 bases, J lost 2 bases, and 5 bases lay in between. The CDR3 runs 14 residues. CDR3: CASSVAGTNEKLFF. Written as DNA, the CDR3 is TGTGCCAGCAGCGTAGCCGGGACTAATGAAAAACTGTTTTTT.

The sample holds a few counts of this clone. This CDR3 is CATTPTVGSNQPQHF. The DNA for the CDR3 is TGTGCCACCACTCCCACGGTTGGTAGCAATCAGCCCCAGCATTTT. The chain recombines TRBV19 with TRBJ1-5; D remains ambiguous. Trimming shortened V by 10 bases and J by 0 bases, and 16 bases separated the two germline ends. Germline CDR1 LNHDA, CDR2 SQIVND (reference sequence). CDR3 length: 15 residues. The full variable domain, rest sourced from reference TRBV19 and TRBJ1-5, is DGGITQSPKYLFRKEGQNVTLSCEQNLNHDAMYWYRQDPGQGLRLIYYSQIVNDFQKGDIAEGYSVSREKKESFPLTVTSAQKNPTAFYLCATTPTVGSNQPQHFGDGTRLSIL.

The chain links TRBV18 to TRBJ2-2; TRBD1 agrees at 10 bases. The germline V gene encodes CDR1 KGHSH and CDR2 LQKENI. V gave up 6 bases and J gave up 7 bases; unmatched junction bases: 11. CDR3 length equals 16 residues. The CDR3 region is CASSPRGTGDVGELFF. The DNA for the CDR3 is TGTGCCAGCTCCCCCCGCGGGACAGGGGATGTCGGGGAGCTGTTTTTT. Full variable domain (missing parts from reference TRBV18 and TRBJ2-2): NAGVMQNPRHLVRRRGQEARLRCSPMKGHSHVYWYRQLPEEGLKFMVYLQKENIIDESGMPKERFSAEFPKEGPSILRIQQVVRGDSAAYFCASSPRGTGDVGELFFGEGSRLTVL.

This clone was seen only a few times. The gene calls are TRBV20-1 and TRBJ2-1; no clear D gene. V shed 6 bases and J shed 4 bases, with 7 bases lying between them. This CDR3 has 11 residues. CDR1 is DFQATT, CDR2 SNEGSKA, per germline (reference sequence). The CDR3 DNA reads as TGCAGTGCAGAGTCGTACAATGAGCAGTTCTTC. Translated: CSAESYNEQFF.

V and J are TRBV10-3 and TRBJ2-3; D ambiguous. Germline V gene data show CDR1 as ENHRY and CDR2 as SYGVKD. Trimming removed 4 bases from V and 5 bases from J, with 13 bases in between. The CDR3 is 14 amino acids. Here the CDR3 reads CAISASTRGDTQYF. CDR3 nucleotides: TGTGCCATCAGTGCGTCTACCCGCGGAGATACGCAGTATTTT.

For the CDR3, the DNA is TGTGCCAGCAGTGGACAGGGCCGGAACACTGAAGCTTTCTTT. Translated, it gives CASSGQGRNTEAFF. V gene TRBV2 combines with J gene TRBJ1-1; 7 positions match TRBD1. In germline, CDR1 is SNHLY, CDR2 FYNNEI. This CDR3 comprises 14 residues. V lost 4 bases to trimming and J lost 1 base; unmatched junction nucleotides: 3.

The chain recombines TRBV7-9 with TRBJ1-6; 10 bases map to TRBD1. CDR3 length: 20 residues. Per the germline V gene, CDR1 is SEHNR and CDR2 is FQNEAQ (reference sequence). With 5 bases clipped from V and 0 bases from J, the junction kept 13 bases outside the gene matches. CDR3 nucleotides: TGTGCCAGCAGCACCTACCGGGACAGGGGATCAAGCTCCTATAATTCACCCCTCCACTTT. Residues: CASSTYRDRGSSSYNSPLHF.

The V and J genes are TRBV7-9 and TRBJ1-6; D uncertain. Per germline, CDR1 SEHNR and CDR2 FQNEAQ (reference sequence). This CDR3 has 16 residues. The V end lost 1 base, the J end lost 9 bases, and 16 bases lay between the germline ends. CDR3 in DNA: TGTGCCAGCAGCTTAGAATTGGCCGGGGTTGGTTCACCCCTCCACTTT. Protein product: CASSLELAGVGSPLHF.

The V and J genes are TRBV5-1 and TRBJ2-7; D is ambiguous. Germline CDR1 and CDR2: SGHRS and YFSETQ. Trimming took 0 bases from V and 5 from J, leaving 6 bases between them. The CDR3 runs 12 residues. The DNA of the CDR3 is TGCGCCAGCAGCTTGGAGAGCCACGAGCAGTACTTC. It yields the protein CASSLESHEQYF.

The chain recombines TRBV18 with TRBJ1-6; TRBD1 is a possible D gene (6 bases). The germline CDR1 and CDR2 sequences are KGHSH and LQKENI. Between the trimmed V and J ends, which lost 1 base and 0 bases, there was a span of 16 bases. The CDR3 consists of 19 residues. The CDR3 DNA is TGTGCCAGCTCACCACGTACAGGGCCCTTAAGCTCCTATAATTCACCCCTCCACTTT. Residues: CASSPRTGPLSSYNSPLHF.

The rearrangement links TRBV15 to TRBJ2-5; D is unclear. V was clipped by 9 bases and J by 5 bases, with 13 bases between them. This CDR3 has 12 residues. Germline V CDR1 and CDR2: LNHNV, YYDKDF (reference sequence). CDR3 protein: CATSLTRETQYF. CDR3 in DNA: TGTGCCACGAGTCTGACGCGGGAGACCCAGTACTTC.

This clone was observed a single time. The chain couples TRBV10-1 to TRBJ1-1; unclear D gene. CDR1 is WNHNN and CDR2 is SYGVQD in the germline V gene (reference sequence). The V end lost 3 bases, the J end lost 3 bases, and 8 bases lay between the germline ends. The CDR3 covers 13 residues. The CDR3 DNA reads as TGCGCCAGCAGTGAAACGAGCTACACTGAAGCTTTCTTT. Translation: CASSETSYTEAFF.

This clone was detected only a few times. This chain uses TRBV6-4 with TRBJ1-1, with D uncertain. Trimming stripped 3 bases from V and 7 bases from J, with 12 bases between. The germline V gene has CDR1 MRHNA and CDR2 SNTAGT. The CDR3 length is 13 residues. CDR3 DNA: TGTGCCAGCAGTGATGTGGCCGGAGGTGAAGCTTTCTTT. This translates into CASSDVAGGEAFF.

The chain recombines TRBV6-1 with TRBJ2-1, with a tentative D call TRBD1 (5 bases). The CDR3 is 14 residues long. Trimming shortened V by 1 base and J by 8 bases, and 12 bases separated the two germline ends. Germline V lookup: CDR1 MNHNS, CDR2 SASEGT. The CDR3 DNA reads as TGTGCCAGCAGTGAAGTTCTGGGGCAAGATGAGCAGTTCTTC. Its protein product is CASSEVLGQDEQFF.

The gene calls are TRBV7-6 and TRBJ2-1; maybe TRBD1 (7 bases). This CDR3 is built from 15 residues. V was cut by 4 bases and J by 7 bases, with 17 bases left in between. In germline, CDR1 is SGHVS, CDR2 FNYEAQ. CDR3 loop: CASSSRQGGYNEQFF. CDR3 bases: TGTGCCAGCAGCTCCCGACAGGGAGGCTATAATGAGCAGTTCTTC.

The chain links TRBV3-1 (or the pseudogene TRBV3-2) to TRBJ1-6; TRBD1 matches at 9 bases. This CDR3 has 16 amino acids. Germline assignment: CDR1 LGHDT and CDR2 YNNKEL (reference sequence). V was clipped by 2 bases and J by 6 bases; unmatched bases: 5. The CDR3 sequence: CASSQIQGAGNSPLHF. The CDR3, as DNA: TGTGCCAGCAGCCAAATACAGGGGGCCGGTAATTCACCCCTCCACTTT.

This clone was counted only a few times. V usage is TRBV6-2 or TRBV6-3 and J usage is TRBJ1-2, with no clear D. CDR1 MNHEY and CDR2 SVGEGT come from the germline V gene. The length of the CDR3 is 15 residues. V lost 0 bases and J 2 bases, leaving 10 bases between the germline ends. CDR3 nucleotides: TGTGCCAGCAGTTACTCGACTGAAAGCAACTATGGCTACACCTTC. Translation gives CASSYSTESNYGYTF.

The genes are TRBV3-1 (or the pseudogene TRBV3-2) and TRBJ1-2; no reliable D call. V lost 0 bases and J lost 8, with 19 bases in between. CDR1 and CDR2 (germline): LGHDT, YNNKEL (reference sequence). The CDR3 runs 16 residues. The CDR3 protein is CASSQDSSAATRGYTF. The CDR3 DNA sequence: TGTGCCAGCAGCCAAGACTCTTCGGCCGCAACTAGGGGCTACACCTTC.

J is TRBJ2-5 and V is TRBV7-9, with TRBD1 matching over 10 bases. The CDR3 covers 14 residues. With V trimmed by 5 bases and J by 7 bases, 7 bases remained unmatched. Germline V gene data show CDR1 as SEHNR and CDR2 as FQNEAQ (reference sequence). The DNA of the CDR3 is TGTGCCAGCAGCCGGACAGGGGGTAGAGTGACCCAGTACTTC. As protein: CASSRTGGRVTQYF.

The chain is built from TRBV6-6 and TRBJ1-4, with 9 nucleotides matching TRBD1. The CDR3 length is 13 residues. The V gene's germline CDR1 is MNHNY and CDR2 SVGAGI (reference sequence). Trimming at V came to 9 bases and at J to 5 bases, leaving 4 bases not matched to a gene. The CDR3 spells CASSDRGNEKLFF. The CDR3 DNA reads TGTGCCAGTTCGGACAGGGGCAATGAAAAACTGTTTTTT.

The chain carries TRBV15 and TRBJ2-5; a weak D match, TRBD1 (6 bases). Per the germline V gene, CDR1 is LNHNV and CDR2 is YYDKDF (reference sequence). V lost 3 bases and J lost 4, with 9 bases in between. The length of the CDR3 is 13 residues. The CDR3 DNA reads as TGTGCCACCAGCAGGGCAGGGGTAGAGACCCAGTACTTC. Translated: CATSRAGVETQYF.

The chain recombines TRBV11-2 with TRBJ1-5, with D tentatively TRBD1 (6 bases). The CDR3 sequence is 15 residues long. Germline V gene sequence: CDR1 SGHAT, CDR2 FQNNGV. V was pared by 4 bases and J by 6 bases, with 16 bases between. CDR3 nucleotide sequence: TGTGCCAGCAGCTCCCTAACAGGGATCGGTCAGCCCCAGCATTTT. This codes for CASSSLTGIGQPQHF.

The rearrangement joins TRBV4-2 to TRBJ1-5; D gene unclear. Per the germline V gene, CDR1 is LGHNA and CDR2 is YNFKEQ. This CDR3 is built from 13 residues. Trimming pared 4 bases from V and 8 bases from J, leaving 12 bases between. In nucleotides, the CDR3 is TGTGCCAGCAGCCGCACGGGTGAGGAGCCCCAGCATTTT. This sequence encodes CASSRTGEEPQHF.

The chain carries TRBV11-2 and TRBJ1-6, with 7 bases identical to TRBD1. The CDR3 extends over 15 amino acids. Germline V lookup: CDR1 SGHAT, CDR2 FQNNGV. J was trimmed by 7 bases and V by 6 bases; bases with no gene match: 9. The CDR3 sequence: CASRVPGQLNSPLHF. As DNA, the CDR3 is TGTGCCAGCAGAGTACCGGGACAGTTGAATTCACCCCTCCACTTT.